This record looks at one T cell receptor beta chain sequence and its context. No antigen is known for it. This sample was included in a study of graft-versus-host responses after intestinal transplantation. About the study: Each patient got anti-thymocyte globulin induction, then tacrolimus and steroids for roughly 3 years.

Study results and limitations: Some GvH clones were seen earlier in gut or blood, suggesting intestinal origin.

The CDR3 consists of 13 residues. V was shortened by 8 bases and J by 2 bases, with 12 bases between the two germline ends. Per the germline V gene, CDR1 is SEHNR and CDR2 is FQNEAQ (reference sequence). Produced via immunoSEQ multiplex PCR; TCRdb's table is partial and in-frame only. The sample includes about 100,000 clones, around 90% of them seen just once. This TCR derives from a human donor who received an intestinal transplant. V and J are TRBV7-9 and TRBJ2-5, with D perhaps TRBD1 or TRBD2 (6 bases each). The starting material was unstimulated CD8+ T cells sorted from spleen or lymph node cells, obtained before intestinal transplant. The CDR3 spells CASRGPLQETQYF. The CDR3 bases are TGTGCCAGCCGGGGGCCCCTACAAGAGACCCAGTACTTC.